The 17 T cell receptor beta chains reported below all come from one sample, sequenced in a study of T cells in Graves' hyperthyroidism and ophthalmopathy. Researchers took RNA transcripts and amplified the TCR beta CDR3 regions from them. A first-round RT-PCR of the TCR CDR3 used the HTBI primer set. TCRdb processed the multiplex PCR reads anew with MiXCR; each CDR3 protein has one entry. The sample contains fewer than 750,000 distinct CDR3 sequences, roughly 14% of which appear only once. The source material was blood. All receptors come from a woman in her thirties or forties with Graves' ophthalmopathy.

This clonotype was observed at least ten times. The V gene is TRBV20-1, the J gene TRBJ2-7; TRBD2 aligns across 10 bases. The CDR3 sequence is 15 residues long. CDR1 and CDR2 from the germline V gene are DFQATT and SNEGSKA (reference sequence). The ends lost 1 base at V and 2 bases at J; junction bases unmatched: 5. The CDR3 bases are TGCAGTGCTAGAGCCGGACTAGCGGATGCCTACGAGCAGTACTTC. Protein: CSARAGLADAYEQYF.

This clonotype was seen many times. CDR3 nucleotide sequence: TGTGCCAGCAGTTACAGCGAGCGGGAGTTTATGGGGCCACGGGAGACCCAGTACTTC. This translates into CASSYSEREFMGPRETQYF. This sequence joins TRBV6-2 or TRBV6-3 and TRBJ2-5; the match to TRBD2 covers 8 bases. V lost 2 bases and J lost 5; bases outside the gene matches: 19. Germline V gives CDR1 MNHEY, CDR2 SVGEGT. This CDR3 spans 19 amino acids.

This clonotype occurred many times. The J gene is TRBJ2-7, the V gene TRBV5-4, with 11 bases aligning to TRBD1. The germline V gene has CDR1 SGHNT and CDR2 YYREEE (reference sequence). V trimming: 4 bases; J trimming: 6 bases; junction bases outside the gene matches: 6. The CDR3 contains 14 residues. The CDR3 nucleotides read TGTGCCAGCAGCCCTGGGACAGGGGGACGCGAGCAGTACTTC. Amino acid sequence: CASSPGTGGREQYF.

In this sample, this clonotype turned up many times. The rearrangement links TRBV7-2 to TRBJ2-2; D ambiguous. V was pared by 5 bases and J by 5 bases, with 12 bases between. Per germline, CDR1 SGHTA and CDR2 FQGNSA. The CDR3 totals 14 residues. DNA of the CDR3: TGTGCCAGCAGCCCGAGAGAAGGGACCGGGGAGCTGTTTTTT. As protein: CASSPREGTGELFF. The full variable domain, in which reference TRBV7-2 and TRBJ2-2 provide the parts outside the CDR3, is GAGVSQSPSNKVTEKGKDVELRCDPISGHTALYWYRQSLGQGLEFLIYFQGNSAPDKSGLPSDRFSAERTGGSVSTLTIQRTQQEDSAVYLCASSPREGTGELFFGEGSRLTVL.

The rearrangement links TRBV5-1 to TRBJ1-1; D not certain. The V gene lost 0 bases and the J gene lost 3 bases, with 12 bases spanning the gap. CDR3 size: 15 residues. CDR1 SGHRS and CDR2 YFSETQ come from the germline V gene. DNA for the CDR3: TGCGCCAGCAGCTTGGGGCAGAGAAGGGACACTGAAGCTTTCTTT. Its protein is CASSLGQRRDTEAFF.

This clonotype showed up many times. CDR3 coding DNA: TGCAGTGCTAGCGTGACAGGGGGCGGCTATGGCTACACCTTC. It yields the protein CSASVTGGGYGYTF. The chain employs TRBV20-1 and TRBJ1-2; 10 nucleotides match TRBD1. Germline CDR1 DFQATT, CDR2 SNEGSKA (reference sequence). Germline trimming cut 3 bases from V and 4 bases from J; bases unmatched to any gene: 5. CDR3 size: 14 residues.

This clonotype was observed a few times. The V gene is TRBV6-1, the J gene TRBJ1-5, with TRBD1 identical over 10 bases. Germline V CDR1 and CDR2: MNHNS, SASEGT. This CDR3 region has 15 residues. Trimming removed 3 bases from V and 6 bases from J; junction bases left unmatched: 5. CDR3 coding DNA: TGTGCCAGCAGTGAGGGACAGGGGTTTCCTCAGCCCCAGCATTTT. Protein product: CASSEGQGFPQPQHF.

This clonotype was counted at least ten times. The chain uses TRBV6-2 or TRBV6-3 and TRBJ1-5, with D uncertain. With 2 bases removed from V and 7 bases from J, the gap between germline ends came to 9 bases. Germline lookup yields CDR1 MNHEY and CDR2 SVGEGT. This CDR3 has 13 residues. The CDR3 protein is CASSYLDGQPQHF. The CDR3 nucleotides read TGTGCCAGCAGTTACCTGGACGGACAGCCCCAGCATTTT.

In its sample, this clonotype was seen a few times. This CDR3 reads CASSSTYLVKNIQYF. The CDR3 DNA reads TGTGCCAGCAGCTCAACGTATCTGGTCAAAAACATTCAGTACTTC. This chain links TRBV7-8 with TRBJ2-4; no firm D call. This CDR3 spans 15 amino acids. From germline, CDR1 is SGHVS and CDR2 FQNEAQ. Between the trimmed V and J ends, which lost 4 bases and 3 bases, there was a span of 13 bases.

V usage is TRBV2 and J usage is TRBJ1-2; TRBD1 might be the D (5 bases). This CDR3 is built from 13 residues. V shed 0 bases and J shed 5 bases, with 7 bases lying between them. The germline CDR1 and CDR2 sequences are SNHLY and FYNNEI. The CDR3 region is CASSEATVYGYTF. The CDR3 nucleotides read TGTGCCAGCAGTGAAGCGACAGTGTATGGCTACACCTTC.

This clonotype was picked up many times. The CDR3 region is CSAQSTSHEQYF. The CDR3 DNA sequence: TGCAGTGCCCAGTCGACTAGCCACGAGCAGTACTTC. V is TRBV20-1 and J is TRBJ2-7; TRBD2 agrees at 7 bases. The V and J ends lost 6 bases and 5 bases, in that order; junction bases with no gene match: 7. The germline CDR1 and CDR2 sequences are DFQATT and SNEGSKA (reference sequence). The CDR3 totals 12 residues.

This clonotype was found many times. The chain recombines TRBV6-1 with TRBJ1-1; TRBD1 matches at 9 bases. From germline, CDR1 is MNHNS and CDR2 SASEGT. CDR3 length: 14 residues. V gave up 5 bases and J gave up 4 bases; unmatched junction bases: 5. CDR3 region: CASSRDRVGTEAFF. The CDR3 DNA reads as TGTGCCAGCAGTCGGGACAGGGTCGGCACTGAAGCTTTCTTT.

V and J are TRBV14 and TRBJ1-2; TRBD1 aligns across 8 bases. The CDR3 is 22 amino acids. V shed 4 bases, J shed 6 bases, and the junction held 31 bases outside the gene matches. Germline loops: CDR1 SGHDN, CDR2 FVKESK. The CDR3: CASSPTWLTARIGTGGSDGYTF. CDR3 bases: TGTGCCAGCAGCCCAACCTGGCTGACGGCCAGAATAGGAACAGGGGGAAGTGATGGCTACACCTTC.

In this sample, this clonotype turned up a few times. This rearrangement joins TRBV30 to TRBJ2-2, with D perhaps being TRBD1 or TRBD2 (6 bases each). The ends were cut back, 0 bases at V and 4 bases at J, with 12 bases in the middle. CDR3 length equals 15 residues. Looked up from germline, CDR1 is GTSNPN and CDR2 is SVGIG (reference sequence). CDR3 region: CAWSVLRGGTGELFF. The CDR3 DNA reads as TGTGCCTGGAGTGTACTCAGGGGAGGCACCGGGGAGCTGTTTTTT.

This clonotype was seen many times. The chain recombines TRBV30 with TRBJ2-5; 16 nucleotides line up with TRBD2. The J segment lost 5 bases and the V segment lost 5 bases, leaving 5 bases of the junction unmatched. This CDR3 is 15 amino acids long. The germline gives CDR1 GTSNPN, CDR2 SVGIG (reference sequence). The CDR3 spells CAWGTGLAGGETQYF. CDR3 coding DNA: TGTGCCTGGGGAACGGGACTAGCGGGAGGGGAGACCCAGTACTTC.

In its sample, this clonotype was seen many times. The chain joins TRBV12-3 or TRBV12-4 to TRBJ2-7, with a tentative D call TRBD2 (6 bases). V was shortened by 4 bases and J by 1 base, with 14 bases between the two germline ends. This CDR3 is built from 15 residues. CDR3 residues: CASSSGAALSYEQYF. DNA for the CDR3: TGTGCCAGCAGTTCGGGAGCGGCCCTATCCTACGAGCAGTACTTC.

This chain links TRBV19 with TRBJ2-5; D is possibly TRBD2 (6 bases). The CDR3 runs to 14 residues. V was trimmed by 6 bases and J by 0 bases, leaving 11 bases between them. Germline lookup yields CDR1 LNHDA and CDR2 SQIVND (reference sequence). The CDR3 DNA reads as TGTGCCAGTAGGACCGCTAGCGACCAAGAGACCCAGTACTTC. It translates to CASRTASDQETQYF.